Below are 5 T cell receptor beta chains sequenced from a single sample in a study of cytomegalovirus exposure and HLA in healthy donors. The PCR made use of 60 Vbeta and 13 Jbeta primers. Sequenced by immunoSEQ multiplex PCR; TCRdb stores in-frame clones only, minus some. The sample has 150,000 to 170,000 clones; roughly three quarters are singletons. The source material was PBMCs. The receptors originated from a man aged 25-45 years in good health and CMV-seropositive.

The rearrangement links TRBV18 to TRBJ2-3, with 7 bases fitting TRBD1. Unmatched junction bases numbered 7, after V lost 6 bases and J lost 4 bases. The CDR3 loop spans 14 amino acids. The germline gives CDR1 KGHSH, CDR2 LQKENI. CDR3 loop: CASSPRQGSDTQYF. In DNA form, the CDR3 reads TGTGCCAGCTCGCCAAGACAGGGCTCAGATACGCAGTATTTT.

The V gene is TRBV5-1, the J gene TRBJ2-3; 11 bases align to TRBD2. From germline, CDR1 is SGHRS and CDR2 YFSETQ. CDR3 size: 14 residues. V gave up 10 bases and J gave up 0 bases; unmatched junction bases: 4. The CDR3: CASRLAGSTDTQYF. DNA of the CDR3: TGCGCCTCCAGACTAGCGGGGAGCACAGATACGCAGTATTTT.

The rearrangement joins TRBV18 to TRBJ1-1; D is perhaps TRBD1 (6 bases). Germline values: CDR1 KGHSH, CDR2 LQKENI. Trimming stripped 6 bases from V and 4 bases from J, with 9 bases between. The CDR3 is 12 amino acids. CDR3 in amino acids: CASSRGATEAFF. The CDR3, as DNA: TGTGCCAGCTCCCGGGGGGCCACTGAAGCTTTCTTT.

This chain uses TRBV5-5 with TRBJ2-6; D remains unclear. CDR1 SGHKS and CDR2 YYEKEE come from the germline V gene (reference sequence). This CDR3 spans 15 amino acids. Trimming shortened V by 1 base and J by 4 bases, and 9 bases separated the two germline ends. The CDR3 region has the DNA TGTGCCAGCAGCTTGACCTACCCGGGGGCCAACGTCCTGACTTTC. It yields the protein CASSLTYPGANVLTF.

The genes are TRBV10-3 and TRBJ2-1, with 10 bases fitting TRBD1. CDR1 is ENHRY and CDR2 is SYGVKD in the germline V gene. The CDR3 covers 14 residues. J gave up 7 bases and V 4 bases, and 4 bases lay outside the gene matches. In DNA, the CDR3 is TGTGCCATCAGTGGAAGGGACAGGGGTAATGAGCAGTTCTTC. Its protein product is CAISGRDRGNEQFF.